The 17 T cell receptor beta chains reported below all come from one sample, sequenced in a study of blood T cells in healthy people across ages. Together with a sample-barcoded 5' primer, a J-beta primer mix was included in a second PCR lasting about 6 to 12 cycles. TCRdb ran MiXCR on the 5' RACE reads and lists one entry per CDR3 protein. The sample lists 1.8 million or so distinct CDR3 sequences, 35% to 50% seen once, with 23% in the top ten. The specimen was blood. These receptors all come from a human donor in good health.

This clonotype occurred a few times. The chain is built from TRBV7-2 and TRBJ2-7; D may be TRBD1 (6 bases). This CDR3 has 15 amino acids. Germline CDR1 and CDR2: SGHTA and FQGNSA. V lost 5 bases, J lost 2 bases, and 16 bases lay in between. The CDR3 DNA sequence: TGTGCCAGCAGCACATATCCGGGACAAACCTACGAGCAGTACTTC. It specifies CASSTYPGQTYEQYF.

The chain carries TRBV4-3 and TRBJ2-7; D possibly corresponds to TRBD1 (6 bases). The V gene's germline CDR1 is LGHNA and CDR2 YSLEER. CDR3 size: 14 residues. The V and J ends lost 5 bases and 3 bases respectively, with 14 bases between them. The CDR3 here is CASSSRTVIYEQYF. The CDR3 nucleotides read TGCGCCAGCAGCTCTCGGACAGTGATCTACGAGCAGTACTTC.

The chain recombines TRBV9 with TRBJ2-1; D may be TRBD1 or TRBD2 (5 bases each). The germline gives CDR1 SGDLS, CDR2 YYNGEE. V dropped 1 base and J dropped 1 base, with 18 bases sitting between them. This CDR3 is 18 amino acids long. CDR3 in amino acids: CASSVRRELEGSYNEQFF. The CDR3 DNA reads TGTGCCAGCAGCGTAAGGCGTGAACTCGAGGGGTCCTACAATGAGCAGTTCTTC.

In this sample, this clonotype turned up a few times. This rearrangement joins TRBV2 to TRBJ2-7; D is tentatively TRBD1 or TRBD2 (6 bases each). Trimming shortened V by 4 bases and J by 0 bases, and 13 bases separated the two germline ends. The germline gives CDR1 SNHLY, CDR2 FYNNEI. The CDR3 has 15 amino acids. The CDR3 DNA reads TGTGCCAGCAGTGCCCCCGGGGGCGGCTCCTACGAGCAGTACTTC. It codes for CASSAPGGGSYEQYF.

In this sample, this clonotype turned up once. The gene calls are TRBV12-5 and TRBJ2-4; D not resolved. CDR3 length: 15 residues. V lost 8 bases to trimming and J lost 13 bases, with 27 bases between them. Germline loops: CDR1 LGHNT, CDR2 FRNRAP. The DNA for the CDR3 is TGTGCTAGTACCAACGCAGACACCTTTTACAGTGAGCAGTACTTC. Its protein is CASTNADTFYSEQYF. Supplemented by reference TRBV12-5 and TRBJ2-4, the full variable domain reads DARVTQTPRHKVTEMGQEVTMRCQPILGHNTVFWYRQTMMQGLELLAYFRNRAPLDDSGMPKDRFSAEMPDATLATLKIQPSEPRDSAVYFCASTNADTFYSEQYFGAGTRLSVL.

Only a few counts were recorded for this clonotype. This sequence joins TRBV12-3 or TRBV12-4 and TRBJ2-1; D might be TRBD1 (6 bases). The CDR3 extends over 12 amino acids. Trimming took off 8 bases at V and 8 bases at J, with 13 bases between the two ends. The CDR3 DNA is TGTGCCAGCGGAACAGGGTATGATGAGCAGTTCTTC. Protein: CASGTGYDEQFF.

This clonotype was seen only a few times. This sequence joins TRBV6-2 or TRBV6-3 and TRBJ1-2; D unresolved. Germline V gene sequence: CDR1 MNHEY, CDR2 SVGEGT. This CDR3 has 14 residues. The V and J ends lost 1 base and 8 bases respectively, with 14 bases between them. CDR3 protein: CASSYFGVVSGYTF. DNA of the CDR3: TGTGCCAGCAGTTACTTTGGGGTTGTGAGCGGCTACACCTTC.

The genes are TRBV7-9 and TRBJ2-7; TRBD2 matches at 11 bases. Per the germline V gene, CDR1 is SEHNR and CDR2 is FQNEAQ (reference sequence). This CDR3 is 15 amino acids long. The J segment lost 4 bases and the V segment lost 5 bases, leaving 7 bases of the junction unmatched. The CDR3 bases are TGTGCCAGCAGCACTGGACTAGCGGGCGGGTACGAGCAGTACTTC. Protein: CASSTGLAGGYEQYF. The complete variable domain, with remaining parts taken from reference TRBV7-9 and TRBJ2-7, reads DTGVSQNPRHKITKRGQNVTFRCDPISEHNRLYWYRQTLGQGPEFLTYFQNEAQLEKSRLLSDRFSAERPKGSFSTLEIQRTEQGDSAMYLCASSTGLAGGYEQYFGPGTRLTVT.

This clonotype was observed a few times. The J gene is TRBJ2-1, the V gene TRBV7-3; D is ambiguous. Germline V gives CDR1 SGHTA, CDR2 FQGTGA. V lost 3 bases and J lost 4, with 10 bases in between. This CDR3 comprises 14 residues. This CDR3 is CASSFNSLYNEQFF. In DNA form, the CDR3 reads TGTGCCAGCAGCTTTAACAGTTTGTACAATGAGCAGTTCTTC.

This clonotype showed up just a few times. A much more abundant neighbour one base away suggests this may be a read error. The chain combines TRBV29-1 with TRBJ2-7; 11 bases are shared with TRBD2. Germline CDR1 SQVTM, CDR2 ANQGSEA. J lost 7 bases, V lost 8 bases, and 13 bases had no gene match. The CDR3 is 14 residues long. The CDR3 coding sequence is TGCAGCACCTCGACTAGCGGGACCTACAATGAGCAGTACTTC. It encodes CSTSTSGTYNEQYF.

This chain connects TRBV12-3 or TRBV12-4 to TRBJ2-1, with unresolved D. This CDR3 is 13 amino acids long. V was clipped by 5 bases and J by 5 bases, with 10 bases between them. The DNA for the CDR3 is TGTGCCAGCAGTCCCCTAAGGAACAATGAGCAGTTCTTC. Its translation: CASSPLRNNEQFF.

V gene TRBV12-3 or TRBV12-4 combines with J gene TRBJ1-2; D remains ambiguous. The CDR3 runs 14 residues. V shed 5 bases and J shed 3 bases, with 13 bases lying between them. The CDR3 nucleotides read TGTGCCAGCAGTCCCGAGGAAGGATACTATGGCTACACCTTC. It yields the protein CASSPEEGYYGYTF.

V gene TRBV2 combines with J gene TRBJ2-1, with 10 bases fitting TRBD2. The CDR3 totals 15 residues. V lost 3 bases, J lost 6 bases, and 5 bases stayed unmatched. CDR1 SNHLY and CDR2 FYNNEI come from the germline V gene. CDR3 sequence (DNA): TGTGCCAGCAGTGATGGAGCGGGGGGGCGCAATGAGCAGTTCTTC. Its translation: CASSDGAGGRNEQFF.

This chain links TRBV5-6 with TRBJ2-1; D might be TRBD2 (6 bases). The CDR3 has 16 residues. Germline CDR1 and CDR2: SGHDT and YYEEEE. With 2 bases removed from V and 4 bases from J, the gap between germline ends came to 16 bases. CDR3 sequence (DNA): TGTGCCAGCAGCTTTGCACAACTAGCAGATTACAATGAGCAGTTCTTC. It yields the protein CASSFAQLADYNEQFF. Combining the CDR3 with reference TRBV5-6 and TRBJ2-1 gives the whole variable domain DAGVTQSPTHLIKTRGQQVTLRCSPKSGHDTVSWYQQALGQGPQFIFQYYEEEERQRGNFPDRFSGHQFPNYSSELNVNALLLGDSALYLCASSFAQLADYNEQFFGPGTRLTVL.

This chain joins TRBV4-3 and TRBJ2-1; TRBD1 or TRBD2 may be the D gene (5 bases each). Between the trimmed V and J ends, which lost 4 bases and 4 bases, there was a span of 26 bases. This CDR3 contains 19 residues. Germline V CDR1 and CDR2: LGHNA, YSLEER. The CDR3 DNA reads as TGCGCCAGCAGCCTGGTCAGCAGGGTGGACGGGGTAGGTTACAATGAGCAGTTCTTC. Its protein product is CASSLVSRVDGVGYNEQFF.

This CDR3 is CSVVVPYNEQFF. CDR3 sequence (DNA): TGCAGCGTTGTAGTGCCCTACAATGAGCAGTTCTTC. The rearrangement joins TRBV29-1 to TRBJ2-1, with D uncertain. There are 12 residues in the CDR3. Trimming shortened V by 4 bases and J by 2 bases, and 6 bases separated the two germline ends. CDR1 and CDR2 (germline): SQVTM, ANQGSEA.

This clonotype was detected a few times. The chain has TRBV5-1 and TRBJ1-5; D might be TRBD1 (5 bases). V dropped 0 bases and J dropped 11 bases, with 12 bases sitting between them. This CDR3 is 13 amino acids long. The V gene's germline CDR1 is SGHRS and CDR2 YFSETQ. The CDR3 bases are TGCGCCAGCAGCTTGGAGCCAGGGAATGCCCAGCATTTT. This codes for CASSLEPGNAQHF. The full variable domain, completed using reference TRBV5-1 and TRBJ1-5, is KAGVTQTPRYLIKTRGQQVTLSCSPISGHRSVSWYQQTPGQGLQFLFEYFSETQRNKGNFPGRFSGRQFSNSRSEMNVSTLELGDSALYLCASSLEPGNAQHFGDGTRLSIL.